This T cell receptor (beta chain) derives from a study of T-cell memory formation after mild COVID-19 (dated by TCRdb to about 2021). A note on the overall study: Most TCR sequence clusters were specific to one of the two donors. In two donors, T-cell clones that expanded and contracted after mild COVID-19 were followed by sequencing TCRalpha and TCRbeta repertoires longitudinally. The cohort comprised two young, previously healthy adult volunteers, one female and one male. Results the study describes overall, beyond this receptor: Balanced CD4/CD8 phenotypes were observed for clones contracting from day 15 to 85, whereas a bias towards CD4+ was observed for a second wave of clones expanding from day 15 to 37. SARS-CoV-2 specificity of the second-wave clones peaking on day 37 was not confirmed. Some responding clones were detected in pre-infection memory, suggesting pre-existing cross-reactive memory T cells joined the SARS-CoV-2 response. The study included only a couple of mild cases, and larger cohorts that include severe cases with pre-infection samples were judged to be necessary. Contracting CD4+ clones appeared mostly in the CM and EM memory subsets, whereas CD8+ clones were enriched in EMRA.

In regard to this clonotype: Its antigen is currently not known. Per-base quality was not reported, and no clone a single base away is much larger than it.

Sequenced on an Illumina NovaSeq 6000. cDNA libraries for TCRalpha and TCRbeta were prepared by 5'RACE using constant-segment primers, with sample barcodes and unique molecular identifiers added. Trizol reagent was used to extract RNA from every sample. The libraries were amplified in two PCR steps, and the second step added a second sample barcode and Illumina TruSeq adapters. Libraries were sequenced on an Illumina NovaSeq with 2 x 150 bp paired-end reads. Processing in the source paper ran as follows. With migec v1.2.7, reads were demultiplexed and then collapsed into UMI-guided consensus sequences. Using mixcr v2.1.11, UMI consensuses were aligned to TRA and TRB V and J templates and then assembled into clonotypes. Clonotypes were classified as expanded or contracted when called significant by both edgeR and NoisET, with noise models trained on biological replicates. For edgeR calls, the cutoffs were a false discovery rate-adjusted p below 0.01 and a log2 fold-change threshold of 1. As an exploratory analysis of dynamics, max-normalized trajectories of the 1000 most abundant clonotypes were examined with PCA combined with hierarchical clustering. Each responding clone was given a CD4 or CD8 phenotype based on the CD4+ and CD8+ repertoires, which had been sequenced separately. TCRdb reprocessed the public reads (quality trimming at Q25 with fastp, clone calling with MiXCR) and kept in-frame beta chains. Rows are unified per CDR3 protein, each entry keeping the most common DNA and genes. The V and J calls here are based on TCRdb, not the publication. The sample table shows roughly 190,000 distinct CDR3 sequences, and roughly 27% are seen once. The ten largest clones add up to over 9.5% of the sample.

The CDR3 covers 16 residues, taking in both the cysteine and the phenylalanine. The DNA shown is the 48-base CDR3, in frame from base 1. Taken from the germline V gene, the CDR1 and CDR2 loops are MNHEY and SVGEGT. The V and J ends are trimmed by 6 bases and 2 bases, leaving 19 bases between them. Ficoll-Paque density gradient centrifugation was the method used to isolate PBMCs. The rearranged chain carries TRBV6-2 or TRBV6-3 and TRBJ1-2; the D segment could be TRBD1, given 5 matching bases. Input material: PBMCs or a T cell subset sorted from them (not recorded which). The sequence came from an adult woman who had mild COVID-19 (a few samples of this study predate the infection). The sample titles of this study are shuffled in the database, so cell type and time point are left out; the donor was told from shared clones. The CDR3: CASSLSRTRINYGYTF. The bases read TGTGCCAGCAGCCTATCGCGGACACGGATCAACTATGGCTACACCTTC.